One sample yielded the 10 T cell receptor beta chains listed below, sequenced in a study of PD-L1 blockade in urothelial cancer. Time point given: peripheral blood 6 weeks after treatment start. Assay: immunoSEQ multiplex PCR; the TCRdb copy retains only in-frame clones and omits some. The sample yields around 100,000 clones, approximately 90% seen once. This material consisted of PBMCs, taken around atezolizumab (anti-PD-L1) treatment. The receptor source for this set is a man aged 55 to 70 with urothelial cancer.

This chain uses TRBV30 with TRBJ1-2; D unresolved. The CDR3 contains 12 residues. Germline V gene lookup returns CDR1 GTSNPN and CDR2 SVGIG (reference sequence). Trimming took 2 bases from V and 9 from J, leaving 13 bases between them. In DNA form, the CDR3 reads TGTGCCTGGAGTCAGGACTCCGGGAGCTACACCTTC. Its translation is CAWSQDSGSYTF.

The V call is TRBV7-2, the J call TRBJ2-5, with TRBD1 as a possible D gene (6 bases). The V end was cut by 5 bases, the J end by 5 bases, with 12 bases between. The CDR3 runs 13 residues. From germline, CDR1 is SGHTA and CDR2 FQGNSA. This chain's CDR3 is CASSPGELETQYF. In DNA form, the CDR3 reads TGTGCCAGCAGCCCAGGGGAATTGGAGACCCAGTACTTC.

This chain links TRBV30 with TRBJ2-7; 9 nucleotides agree with TRBD2. This CDR3 contains 16 residues. Germline assignment: CDR1 GTSNPN and CDR2 SVGIG (reference sequence). Unmatched junction bases numbered 9, after V lost 3 bases and J lost 0 bases. The CDR3 nucleotides are TGTGCCTGGAGCCTACAAAGCGGGGGGCCCTCCTACGAGCAGTACTTC. It is translated as CAWSLQSGGPSYEQYF.

There are a few counts of this clone. The chain carries TRBV2 and TRBJ2-7; 7 bases align to TRBD1. The CDR3 totals 15 residues. The V and J ends lost 5 bases and 1 base, in that order; junction bases with no gene match: 8. CDR1 is SNHLY and CDR2 is FYNNEI in the germline V gene. CDR3 coding DNA: TGTGCCAGCAGTTCTACCGGGACAGCTTCCTACGAGCAGTACTTC. Translated, it gives CASSSTGTASYEQYF. Full variable domain (outside the CDR3, taken from reference TRBV2 and TRBJ2-7): EPEVTQTPSHQVTQMGQEVILRCVPISNHLYFYWYRQILGQKVEFLVSFYNNEISEKSEIFDDQFSVERPDGSNFTLKIRSTKLEDSAMYFCASSSTGTASYEQYFGPGTRLTVT.

The chain uses TRBV19 and TRBJ2-1; the match to TRBD2 covers 12 bases. The ends lost 6 bases at V and 4 bases at J; junction bases unmatched: 7. The CDR3 is 16 residues long. CDR1 is LNHDA and CDR2 is SQIVND in the germline V gene (reference sequence). In DNA, the CDR3 is TGTGCCAGTAGGCCGCTAGCGGGAGGGCCATACAATGAGCAGTTCTTC. Amino acids: CASRPLAGGPYNEQFF.

The rearrangement links TRBV28 to TRBJ2-6; no clear D gene. The V gene lost 5 bases and the J gene lost 0 bases, with 11 bases spanning the gap. Germline V gene sequence: CDR1 MDHEN, CDR2 SYDVKM. This CDR3 spans 16 amino acids. The CDR3 loop reads CASSTAGASGANVLTF. The CDR3, as DNA: TGTGCCAGCAGTACGGCAGGTGCCTCTGGGGCCAACGTCCTGACTTTC.

J is TRBJ2-7 and V is TRBV29-1; TRBD2 is a possible D gene (5 bases). From germline, CDR1 is SQVTM and CDR2 ANQGSEA. Trimming shortened V by 4 bases and J by 12 bases, and 19 bases separated the two germline ends. This CDR3 has 12 amino acids. DNA for the CDR3: TGCAGCGTTGGACTACGGAAGAGGAAAACGTACTTC. This encodes CSVGLRKRKTYF.

This CDR3 is CAISESREIEAFF. The CDR3 bases are TGTGCCATCAGTGAGTCAAGGGAGATTGAAGCTTTCTTT. The chain is built from TRBV10-3 and TRBJ1-1; D not resolved. This CDR3 has 13 residues. With 0 bases removed from V and 7 bases from J, the gap between germline ends came to 9 bases. From germline, CDR1 is ENHRY and CDR2 SYGVKD.

The gene calls are TRBV7-2 and TRBJ2-5, with D perhaps matching TRBD2 (6 bases). Germline loops: CDR1 SGHTA, CDR2 FQGNSA. The length of the CDR3 is 11 residues. V lost 3 bases and J 12 bases, leaving 11 bases between the germline ends. The CDR3 DNA sequence: TGTGCCAGCAGCTTCGGCCAGCGGGAGTACTTC. This encodes CASSFGQREYF.

The chain links TRBV19 to TRBJ1-6, with 8 bases fitting TRBD1. This CDR3 contains 16 residues. Germline V gene lookup returns CDR1 LNHDA and CDR2 SQIVND (reference sequence). V gave up 6 bases and J gave up 4 bases; unmatched junction bases: 8. The CDR3, as DNA: TGTGCCAGTAGACGATCGACAGGGGAATATAATTCACCCCTCCACTTT. It codes for CASRRSTGEYNSPLHF.